Shown below are 27 T cell receptor beta chains from a single sample sequenced in a study of blood T cells in healthy people across ages. Together with a sample-barcoded 5' primer, a J-beta primer mix was included in a second PCR lasting about 7 to 12 cycles. In TCRdb, the 5' RACE reads were re-called with MiXCR into one record per CDR3 protein. The table records hundreds of thousands of distinct CDR3 sequences, 20% to 30% of them present only once. This sample was shared with a second study, whose subject was T cells of mothers and their children.

Sequencing input: blood. The receptor source for this set is a boy under 18 in good health.

DNA of the CDR3: TGTGCCAGCAGTCTAGGGGGACAGCCCACAGATACGCAGTATTTT. Translated: CASSLGGQPTDTQYF. The chain has TRBV28 and TRBJ2-3; 7 nucleotides match TRBD1. Germline CDR1 reads MDHEN; CDR2 reads SYDVKM. The CDR3 has 15 amino acids. J was trimmed by 2 bases and V by 5 bases; bases with no gene match: 7.

The gene calls are TRBV12-3 or TRBV12-4 and TRBJ1-5; D is uncertain. CDR3 length equals 17 residues. Trimming left V 0 bases short and J 6 bases short, with 18 bases between. The DNA for the CDR3 is TGTGCCAGCAGTTTAGCGTCAATCGTTAGGGCCGGTCAGCCCCAGCATTTT. It is translated as CASSLASIVRAGQPQHF.

The CDR3 DNA follows: TGCGCCAGCAGCTTGGGAACGACCGGTGGGGACGAGCAGTACTTC. Protein: CASSLGTTGGDEQYF. V and J are TRBV5-1 and TRBJ2-7, with D unclear. The CDR3 is 15 amino acids. Germline CDR1 is SGHRS and CDR2 is YFSETQ. Between the trimmed V and J ends, which lost 0 bases and 5 bases, there was a span of 15 bases.

CDR3 protein: CASSPWGDRAFWEQYF. DNA of the CDR3: TGCGCCAGCAGCCCTTGGGGGGACAGGGCTTTTTGGGAGCAGTACTTC. V is TRBV5-1 and J is TRBJ2-7, with 9 bases lining up with TRBD1. This CDR3 has 16 amino acids. CDR1 is SGHRS, CDR2 YFSETQ, per germline. V shed 4 bases, J shed 7 bases, and the junction held 15 bases outside the gene matches. Full variable domain (outside the CDR3, taken from reference TRBV5-1 and TRBJ2-7): KAGVTQTPRYLIKTRGQQVTLSCSPISGHRSVSWYQQTPGQGLQFLFEYFSETQRNKGNFPGRFSGRQFSNSRSEMNVSTLELGDSALYLCASSPWGDRAFWEQYFGPGTRLTVT.

This clonotype has a handful of counts. In nucleotides, the CDR3 is TGTGCCAGCCGTCCTAGCGACCAAGAGACCCAGTACTTC. Amino acids: CASRPSDQETQYF. The chain has TRBV7-2 and TRBJ2-5; D perhaps matches TRBD2 (6 bases). Germline V gene sequence: CDR1 SGHTA, CDR2 FQGNSA. Trimming pared 8 bases from V and 0 bases from J, leaving 10 bases between. This CDR3 is 13 amino acids long.

The genes are TRBV7-9 and TRBJ2-7; 7 bases line up with TRBD2. The J call may be faulty, since TRBJ2-1 better matches the DNA end. This CDR3 region has 16 residues. Germline CDR1 SEHNR, CDR2 FQNEAQ (reference sequence). The CDR3 nucleotides are TGTGCCAGCAGCTTAGAGGTCGGGGGGTATACCAATGAGCAGTTCTTC. This encodes CASSLEVGGYTNEQFF.

This clonotype was seen more than once but under ten times. V and J are TRBV6-1 and TRBJ1-1; D not certain. The CDR3 totals 11 residues. The germline V gene has CDR1 MNHNS and CDR2 SASEGT. The germline V and J ends were trimmed by 7 bases and 1 base, with 4 bases remaining between them. This chain's CDR3 is CASIGNTEAFF. The DNA for the CDR3 is TGTGCCAGCATCGGGAACACTGAAGCTTTCTTT.

With respect to this clonotype: Given the absence of the conserved phenylalanine or tryptophan at the CDR3 end, a read error is likely. The V call is TRBV14, the J call TRBJ2-5; 9 bases align to TRBD2. The J call may be faulty, since TRBJ2-7 better matches the DNA end. The CDR3 extends over 16 amino acids. Germline CDR1 and CDR2: SGHDN and FVKESK. This CDR3 reads CASSPFRVAGDYEQYL. The CDR3 DNA is TGTGCCAGCAGCCCCTTCCGGGTAGCGGGAGACTACGAGCAGTACCTC.

The genes are TRBV24-1 and TRBJ1-2, with 8 bases fitting TRBD1. Germline V gene sequence: CDR1 KGHDR, CDR2 SFDVKD. The CDR3 has 16 amino acids. The ends lost 9 bases at V and 5 bases at J; junction bases unmatched: 16. CDR3 nucleotide sequence: TGTGCCACCTCCGATGGTCGGACAGGGAATTCTTATGGCTACACCTTC. Protein product: CATSDGRTGNSYGYTF.

This clonotype was counted only a few times. Sequence at one end of the junction differs from germline and may be a read error. The chain couples TRBV3-1 to TRBJ2-7; 9 nucleotides match TRBD2. Germline V gene sequence: CDR1 LGHDT, CDR2 YNNKEL (reference sequence). CDR3 length: 14 amino acids. Here the CDR3 DNA reads TGTGCCGGCAGCCCTCTAGCGGGGCCCTACGAGCAGTACTTC. Encoded protein: CAGSPLAGPYEQYF.

The chain's CDR3 is CASRPWVPGLAGFNNEQFF. For the CDR3, the DNA is TGCGCCAGCCGCCCGTGGGTGCCGGGACTAGCGGGATTCAACAATGAGCAGTTCTTC. The chain joins TRBV23-1 to TRBJ2-1; 13 bases are a match to TRBD2. TRBV23-1 is marked as an open reading frame, function uncertain. The CDR3 covers 19 residues. The junction had 18 bases not matched to a gene; V was cut back by 8 bases and J by 5 bases.

This sequence joins TRBV11-2 and TRBJ2-5; 10 nucleotides match TRBD2. The J segment lost 5 bases and the V segment lost 5 bases, leaving 11 bases of the junction unmatched. CDR1 is SGHAT and CDR2 is FQNNGV in the germline V gene. CDR3 size: 16 residues. The DNA for the CDR3 is TGTGCCAGCAGCACCAACCCAGGGACTAGCGCCGAGACCCAGTACTTC. Its translation: CASSTNPGTSAETQYF.

The chain has TRBV29-1 and TRBJ2-5; TRBD1 matches at 7 bases. V lost 7 bases and J lost 0; bases outside the gene matches: 8. CDR1 and CDR2 (germline): SQVTM, ANQGSEA. This CDR3 is 14 amino acids long. The CDR3: CSARTGPYQETQYF. The CDR3, as DNA: TGCAGCGCTAGGACAGGCCCGTACCAAGAGACCCAGTACTTC.

The chain combines TRBV6-6 with TRBJ2-5; D might be TRBD1 or TRBD2, each matching 5 bases. This CDR3 is built from 16 residues. Deletions cut 2 bases from V and 7 bases from J, with 20 bases between. The germline CDR1 and CDR2 sequences are MNHNY and SVGAGI (reference sequence). Here the CDR3 reads CASSYGPGKGSGTQYF. In nucleotides, the CDR3 is TGTGCCAGCAGTTACGGTCCGGGAAAGGGGTCCGGGACCCAGTACTTC.

This clonotype occurred many times. This chain links TRBV5-1 with TRBJ2-5; 8 bases map to TRBD1. This CDR3 spans 16 amino acids. Germline trimming cut 3 bases from V and 4 bases from J; bases unmatched to any gene: 11. Germline assignment: CDR1 SGHRS and CDR2 YFSETQ. The CDR3 DNA follows: TGCGCCAGCAGCTCTCCGGACAGGGTAGCCGCAGAGACCCAGTACTTC. It is translated as CASSSPDRVAAETQYF.

This clonotype has more than one count but fewer than ten. The chain uses TRBV7-9 and TRBJ2-7; unclear D gene. Trimming left V 3 bases short and J 4 bases short, with 10 bases between. Per germline, CDR1 SEHNR and CDR2 FQNEAQ (reference sequence). The CDR3 length is 13 residues. The CDR3 here is CASSFVPLYEQYF. Written as DNA, the CDR3 is TGTGCCAGCAGCTTTGTACCCTTGTACGAGCAGTACTTC.

Only a few counts were recorded for this clonotype. This sequence joins TRBV9 and TRBJ1-4; 9 nucleotides line up with TRBD1. V dropped 3 bases and J dropped 8; count of bases not matched to a gene: 8. Germline-derived CDR1 and CDR2 are SGDLS and YYNGEE. The CDR3 loop spans 15 amino acids. CDR3 sequence: CASSASGQGHEKLFF. In DNA, the CDR3 is TGTGCCAGCAGCGCCTCGGGACAGGGACACGAAAAACTGTTTTTT.

This clonotype came up a few times. The chain joins TRBV20-1 to TRBJ2-5; TRBD2 agrees at 12 bases. The germline gives CDR1 DFQATT, CDR2 SNEGSKA (reference sequence). The CDR3 runs to 15 residues. V lost 3 bases, J lost 3 bases, and 5 bases stayed unmatched. CDR3 sequence: CSARGGLAGKETQYF. CDR3 DNA: TGCAGTGCTAGGGGGGGACTAGCGGGTAAAGAGACCCAGTACTTC.

The chain uses TRBV20-1 and TRBJ2-5; either TRBD1 or TRBD2 may supply D (5 bases each). The CDR3 consists of 13 residues. V lost 1 base to trimming and J lost 7 bases, with 13 bases between them. The germline V gene has CDR1 DFQATT and CDR2 SNEGSKA (reference sequence). The CDR3, as DNA: TGCAGTGCTAGAGGGGAATTGAGGGGGACCCAGTACTTC. Protein product: CSARGELRGTQYF.

This clonotype was seen a handful of times. CDR3 protein: CSARDRAGGRYEQYF. The CDR3 DNA is TGCAGTGCTAGAGATAGGGCGGGGGGGCGGTACGAGCAGTACTTC. The chain links TRBV20-1 to TRBJ2-1; 9 nucleotides agree with TRBD2. The J call may be in error: the DNA end matches TRBJ2-7 better. CDR1 DFQATT and CDR2 SNEGSKA come from the germline V gene (reference sequence). The CDR3 loop spans 15 amino acids.

The chain combines TRBV19 with TRBJ2-7; perhaps TRBD2 as D (5 bases). Germline CDR1 is LNHDA and CDR2 is SQIVND (reference sequence). V lost 6 bases and J lost 6, with 15 bases in between. CDR3 length: 13 residues. CDR3 in DNA: TGTGCCAGTAGGAGCCCTCGGGGAACCGAGCAGTACTTC. Amino acid sequence: CASRSPRGTEQYF.

Only a few counts were recorded for this clonotype. The chain recombines TRBV20-1 with TRBJ2-5; a weak D match, TRBD1 (6 bases). With 1 base removed from V and 5 bases from J, the gap between germline ends came to 11 bases. CDR1 is DFQATT and CDR2 is SNEGSKA in the germline V gene (reference sequence). CDR3 length: 13 residues. The CDR3 here is CSARGQGIETQYF. The CDR3 region has the DNA TGCAGTGCTAGAGGGCAGGGGATCGAGACCCAGTACTTC.

This clonotype was detected only once. The chain joins TRBV12-3 or TRBV12-4 to TRBJ1-2, with no clear D. This CDR3 contains 12 residues. V was cut by 2 bases and J by 8 bases, with 9 bases left in between. The CDR3 DNA reads as TGTGCCAGCAGTTTAAGGGCAGGAGGCTACACCTTC. This codes for CASSLRAGGYTF.

This clonotype has a handful of counts. J is TRBJ2-7 and V is TRBV7-2; 13 bases are shared with TRBD2. V was clipped by 4 bases and J by 4 bases; unmatched bases: 10. This CDR3 contains 17 residues. Germline CDR1 is SGHTA and CDR2 is FQGNSA. CDR3 in amino acids: CASSYGILAGGPYEQYF. Written as DNA, the CDR3 is TGTGCCAGCAGCTATGGTATACTAGCGGGAGGGCCGTACGAGCAGTACTTC.

The table lists this clonotype with a few counts. The gene calls are TRBV4-1 and TRBJ2-5, with TRBD1 identical over 12 bases. Trimming took 4 bases from V and 4 from J; bases not matched to a gene: 13. The V gene's germline CDR1 is MGHRA and CDR2 YSYEKL. The CDR3 spans 18 residues. CDR3 protein: CASSPNPTGTGGIETQYF. In DNA form, the CDR3 reads TGCGCCAGCAGCCCCAATCCTACCGGGACAGGGGGCATAGAGACCCAGTACTTC.

This clonotype was counted a few times. V and J are TRBV28 and TRBJ2-7; no clear D. Germline CDR1 MDHEN, CDR2 SYDVKM. V was shortened by 5 bases and J by 6 bases, with 8 bases between the two germline ends. The CDR3 covers 11 residues. The CDR3 region is CASSNVIEQYF. The CDR3 DNA follows: TGTGCCAGCAGTAATGTCATCGAGCAGTACTTC.

The chain uses TRBV29-1 and TRBJ2-3; TRBD1 agrees at 10 bases. The V and J ends lost 7 bases and 0 bases, in that order; junction bases with no gene match: 7. CDR3 size: 15 residues. Per the germline V gene, CDR1 is SQVTM and CDR2 is ANQGSEA. The CDR3 reads CSARPGQGSTDTQYF. The CDR3 coding sequence is TGCAGCGCTCGTCCGGGACAGGGGAGCACAGATACGCAGTATTTT.